The entry that follows covers one T cell receptor (beta chain) sequence. The antigen is undetermined. This entry comes from a study of CD8+ T cells in alopecia areata. Study in general: Treated individuals took tofacitinib by mouth, 5 to 10 mg twice daily. Percent affected scalp area, the SALT score, rated treated patients' severity.

Following extraction, RNA underwent reverse transcription to cDNA, which served as the sequencing template. Profiled with immunoSEQ multiplex PCR; TCRdb holds only in-frame clones, not every one. The sample shows fewer than 110,000 clones, around 84% of them seen only once. Sample treatment: oral pan-JAK inhibitor, 5-10 mg twice daily. The CDR3 contains 12 residues. The V gene lost 6 bases and the J gene lost 4 bases, with 7 bases spanning the gap. CDR1 and CDR2 from the germline V gene are LNHDA and SQIVND (reference sequence). Study results and caveats: Under tofacitinib, numerous expanded lesional clonotypes remained detectable in scalp and blood.

The sequences come from CD8+ T cells sorted from blood, collected at week 24, from a patient treated with tofacitinib. The receptor comes from a human donor with alopecia areata. The genes are TRBV19 and TRBJ1-5; no clear D. This CDR3 reads CASRSINQPQHF. CDR3 in DNA: TGTGCCAGTAGAAGCATAAATCAGCCCCAGCATTTT.